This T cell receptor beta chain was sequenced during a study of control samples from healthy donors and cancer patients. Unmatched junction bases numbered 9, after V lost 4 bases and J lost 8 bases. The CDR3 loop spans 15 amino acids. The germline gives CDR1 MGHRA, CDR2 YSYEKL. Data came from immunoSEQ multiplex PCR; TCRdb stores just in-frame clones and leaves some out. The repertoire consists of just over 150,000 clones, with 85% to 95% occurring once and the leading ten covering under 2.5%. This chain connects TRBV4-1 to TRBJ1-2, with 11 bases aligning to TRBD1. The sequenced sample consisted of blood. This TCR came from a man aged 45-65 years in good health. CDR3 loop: CASSPAGQGARGYTF. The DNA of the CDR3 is TGCGCCAGCAGCCCGGCCGGACAGGGGGCGAGAGGCTACACCTTC.